This T cell receptor (beta chain) appears in the sequencing data of a study of T-cell reconstitution after alpha-beta-depleted transplantation in children. The V gene lost 4 bases and the J gene lost 3 bases, with 5 bases spanning the gap. The CDR3 covers 11 residues. Germline V gene sequence: CDR1 SGHRS, CDR2 YFSETQ. Unique molecular identifiers were used in preparing the TCRbeta library. TCRdb passed the PCR reads through MiXCR, listing each CDR3 protein once. Of 330,000 or so distinct CDR3 sequences in the sample, 10% to 13% were seen once. This clonotype has a count of ten or more. The sample consisted of PBMCs from the stem cell graft donor, taken from the stem cell graft. The V and J genes are TRBV5-1 and TRBJ2-7, with D uncertain. The origin of this receptor is a human donor who donated a stem cell graft to a child with acute lymphoblastic leukemia. The CDR3 DNA reads as TGCGCCAGCAGCGTAGACTACGAGCAGTACTTC. This translates into CASSVDYEQYF. The full variable domain, its missing parts supplied by reference TRBV5-1 and TRBJ2-7, is KAGVTQTPRYLIKTRGQQVTLSCSPISGHRSVSWYQQTPGQGLQFLFEYFSETQRNKGNFPGRFSGRQFSNSRSEMNVSTLELGDSALYLCASSVDYEQYFGPGTRLTVT.